These 5 T cell receptor beta chains came from one sample sequenced in a study of tumor-infiltrating lymphocytes in oesophageal squamous cell carcinoma. TCRdb independently ran MiXCR on the PCR reads; one entry per CDR3 protein. This sample has about 20,000 distinct CDR3 sequences, with around two fifths found just once. Material: blood. The receptors originated from a male donor with esophageal squamous cell carcinoma.

This clonotype was seen ten or more times. The chain joins TRBV7-3 to TRBJ2-3; 7 nucleotides align to TRBD2. Looked up from germline, CDR1 is SGHTA and CDR2 is FQGTGA. The CDR3 sequence is 16 residues long. The trim removed 2 bases at V and 2 bases at J, leaving 7 bases unmatched. The DNA for the CDR3 is TGTGCCAGCAGCTTATGGGGCGGGAGCCTCACAGATACGCAGTATTTT. It is translated as CASSLWGGSLTDTQYF.

V gene TRBV18 combines with J gene TRBJ1-4; possible D gene TRBD1, 6 bases. The ends were cut back, 5 bases at V and 8 bases at J, with 12 bases in the middle. The germline CDR1 and CDR2 sequences are KGHSH and LQKENI. The CDR3 spans 13 residues. CDR3 DNA sequence: TGTGCCAGCTCAACATACAGGGACGAAAAACTGTTTTTT. It translates to CASSTYRDEKLFF.

Comment on this clonotype: This CDR3 is missing its conserved last phenylalanine or tryptophan, likely due to a read error. The DNA is left out, because the CDR3 cannot be placed on it with certainty; the CDR3 is given as TCRdb lists it. The chain couples TRBV7-2 to TRBJ2-6; TRBD2 is taken as the D call from the table, unchecked against the DNA. The CDR3 is made up of 17 amino acids, end residues included. CDR1 is SGHTA and CDR2 is FQGNSA in the germline V gene. The CDR3 is CASSLDGGGLHEQYFGA.

Many counts were recorded for this clonotype. This may be a read error, as it is one base from a much larger clone. The chain links TRBV7-3 to TRBJ2-7; TRBD1 matches at 7 bases. CDR1 is SGHTA, CDR2 FQGTGA, per germline. This CDR3 is built from 15 residues. J lost 7 bases, V lost 6 bases, and 15 bases had no gene match. CDR3 residues: CASSKQGQTYNEQYF. Here the CDR3 DNA reads TGTGCCAGCAGTAAACAGGGGCAAACCTACAATGAGCAGTACTTC. Looking up the rest from reference TRBV7-3 and TRBJ2-7 gives the full variable domain: GAGVSQTPSNKVTEKGKYVELRCDPISGHTALYWYRQSLGQGPEFLIYFQGTGAADDSGLPNDRFFAVRPEGSVSTLKIQRTERGDSAVYLCASSKQGQTYNEQYFGPGTRLTVT.

This clonotype is labeled as medium-sized. The chain uses TRBV6-6 and TRBJ2-7; 15 nucleotides agree with TRBD2. This CDR3 is built from 20 residues. Germline V gene sequence: CDR1 MNHNY, CDR2 SVGAGI (reference sequence). J gave up 2 bases and V 2 bases, and 13 bases lay outside the gene matches. CDR3 sequence: CASSYGPGLAGGLPPYEQYF. CDR3 DNA: TGTGCCAGCAGTTACGGCCCCGGACTAGCGGGAGGGCTCCCCCCCTACGAGCAGTACTTC.